A single T cell receptor (beta chain) is shown here with its context. What it binds is not known. V was pared by 5 bases and J by 11 bases, with 21 bases of the junction left unmatched. Germline lookup yields CDR1 SGHVS and CDR2 FQNEAQ. This CDR3 comprises 17 residues. Primers for the PCR totalled 60 Vbeta and 13 Jbeta. Sequencing used immunoSEQ multiplex PCR; TCRdb keeps in-frame clones, though not all of them. The table shows 150,000 to 200,000 clones, with approximately 78% occurring only once. Donors showed nominal health when sampled, although they likely had unrecorded immune exposures. This record belongs to a study of cytomegalovirus exposure and HLA in healthy donors. Overall study context: Around 85 million unique TCR sequences came from HLA-typed donors in an early release. Whole-study findings and limits: Researchers catalogued approximately 170 TCR beta chains as cytomegalovirus-associated. Reportedly, cytomegalovirus status was diagnosed with high sensitivity and specificity.

The chain uses TRBV7-8 and TRBJ2-4, with 7 bases aligning to TRBD2. The sequence came from a male donor in good health and CMV-seronegative. Sequenced input: PBMCs. The CDR3 reads CASSPQRSGLRPVVQYF. The DNA of the CDR3 is TGTGCCAGCAGCCCCCAACGGTCGGGACTACGTCCCGTCGTTCAGTACTTC.